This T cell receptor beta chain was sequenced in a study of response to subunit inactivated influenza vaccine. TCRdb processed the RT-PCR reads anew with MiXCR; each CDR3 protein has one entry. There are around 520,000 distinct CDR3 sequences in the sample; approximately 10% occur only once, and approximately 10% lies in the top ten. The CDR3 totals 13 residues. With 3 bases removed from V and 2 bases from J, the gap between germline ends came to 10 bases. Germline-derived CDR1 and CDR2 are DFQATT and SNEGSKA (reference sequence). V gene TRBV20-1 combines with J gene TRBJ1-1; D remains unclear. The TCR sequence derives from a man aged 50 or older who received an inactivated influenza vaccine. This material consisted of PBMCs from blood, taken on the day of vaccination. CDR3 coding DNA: TGCAGTGCTAGTACTCCGTTCAACACTGAAGCTTTCTTT. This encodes CSASTPFNTEAFF.